The present TCR beta chain was sequenced within a study of T-cell reconstitution after alpha-beta-depleted transplantation in children. Study findings and constraints: Day-60 TCRbeta diversity that was high in some patients was derived from surviving recipient T cells and thymic progenitors. Several hundred expanded graft clones reportedly were the source of alpha-beta T cells about two months after transplant. Counts and diversity of T cells one year after transplant came mostly from newly produced T cells.

Unique molecular identifiers were incorporated into the prepared TCRbeta library. TCRdb ran MiXCR on the PCR reads and lists one entry per CDR3 protein. The table lists about a million distinct CDR3 sequences, roughly 29% of them singletons. Germline V gene sequence: CDR1 SGHRS, CDR2 YFSETQ. Trimming removed 0 bases at V and 4 bases at J, with 13 bases between. The CDR3 is 15 amino acids. This clonotype has ten or more counts. Its specificity is not known. This receptor was identified in a boy younger than two who had a stem cell transplant for SCID, so the T cells may come from the graft donor. The rearrangement joins TRBV5-1 to TRBJ1-2, with D perhaps TRBD1 (6 bases). Material: PBMCs, mostly from graft donor cells, obtained 360 days after TCRalphabeta/CD19-depleted stem cell transplant. The DNA of the CDR3 is TGCGCCAGCAGCTTGGGCAACAGGGATGGCTATGGCTACACCTTC. Translation gives CASSLGNRDGYGYTF.